This is a list of T cell receptor beta chains from one sample in a study of post-analysis software for immune sequencing data. TCRdb re-called the PCR reads through MiXCR, storing one row per CDR3 protein. The sample holds about 460,000 distinct CDR3 sequences, roughly 45% seen once. The sequencing sample was made of blood. The receptor source for this set is a girl under 18 with multiple sclerosis. CDR3s include the opening cysteine and the closing phenylalanine or tryptophan. A D gene is named only where the DNA matches it firmly. Size values are once, few and many counts, or a class for expanded clones, and some rows have none.

d_gene: TRBD2
abundance: few
j_gene: TRBJ2-7
v_gene: TRBV6-2/TRBV6-3
len: 14
CDR3aa: CASNLRGGGGEQYF
CDR3nt: TGTGCCAGCAACCTCCGCGGCGGGGGTGGCGAGCAGTACTTC

d_gene: .
abundance: .
j_gene: TRBJ1-1
v_gene: TRBV20-1
len: 14
CDR3aa: CSARLGAGNTEAFF
CDR3nt: TGCAGTGCTAGATTAGGGGCGGGGAACACTGAAGCTTTCTTT

d_gene: .
abundance: .
j_gene: TRBJ2-1
v_gene: TRBV18
len: 14
CDR3aa: CASSPTRTYNEQFF
CDR3nt: TGTGCCAGCTCACCAACGAGGACCTACAATGAGCAGTTCTTC

d_gene: .
abundance: .
j_gene: TRBJ2-5
v_gene: TRBV30
len: 16
CDR3aa: CAWSPPWDPRQETQYF
CDR3nt: TGTGCCTGGAGCCCGCCCTGGGACCCACGCCAAGAGACCCAGTACTTC

d_gene: .
abundance: few
j_gene: TRBJ1-2
v_gene: TRBV10-1
len: 14
CDR3aa: CASSELRRSYGYTF
CDR3nt: TGCGCCAGCAGTGAGCTCCGGCGTTCCTATGGCTACACCTTC

d_gene: .
abundance: many
j_gene: TRBJ2-5
v_gene: TRBV12-3/TRBV12-4
len: 15
CDR3aa: CASSFSGTDGETQYF
CDR3nt: TGTGCCAGCAGTTTCTCGGGGACGGACGGGGAGACCCAGTACTTC

d_gene: .
abundance: .
j_gene: TRBJ2-6
v_gene: TRBV24-1
len: 11
CDR3aa: CATSGANVLTF
CDR3nt: TGTGCCACCTCTGGGGCCAACGTCCTGACTTTC

d_gene: .
abundance: few
j_gene: TRBJ2-3
v_gene: TRBV12-3/TRBV12-4
len: 14
CDR3aa: CASSHPGIPDTQYF
CDR3nt: TGTGCCAGCAGCCATCCCGGGATCCCAGATACGCAGTATTTT

d_gene: TRBD2
abundance: few
j_gene: TRBJ2-1
v_gene: TRBV15
len: 18
CDR3aa: CATSRDLFGLAEEHEQFF
CDR3nt: TGTGCCACCAGCAGAGATCTATTTGGACTAGCGGAGGAGCATGAGCAGTTCTTC

d_gene: TRBD1
abundance: .
j_gene: TRBJ2-7
v_gene: TRBV4-1
len: 15
CDR3aa: CASSHTGTGDYEQYF
CDR3nt: TGCGCCAGCAGCCATACCGGGACAGGTGACTACGAGCAGTACTTC

d_gene: .
abundance: few
j_gene: TRBJ2-5
v_gene: TRBV7-9
len: 15
CDR3aa: CASSLERGPGETQYF
CDR3nt: TGTGCCAGCAGCTTAGAAAGGGGTCCGGGAGAGACCCAGTACTTC

d_gene: .
abundance: .
j_gene: TRBJ1-5
v_gene: TRBV20-1
len: 14
CDR3aa: CSAGIGGRNQPQHF
CDR3nt: TGCAGTGCTGGAATCGGGGGACGGAATCAGCCCCAGCATTTT

d_gene: .
abundance: .
j_gene: TRBJ2-3
v_gene: TRBV3-1
len: 16
CDR3aa: CASSQSGTIATDTQYF
CDR3nt: TGTGCCAGCAGCCAATCCGGGACCATTGCCACAGATACGCAGTATTTT

d_gene: TRBD2
abundance: .
j_gene: TRBJ2-1
v_gene: TRBV2
len: 15
CDR3aa: CASRLAVDSYNEQFF
CDR3nt: TGTGCCAGCAGGCTAGCGGTCGACTCCTACAATGAGCAGTTCTTC

d_gene: TRBD2
abundance: .
j_gene: TRBJ2-1
v_gene: TRBV6-4
len: 15
CDR3aa: CASSDVAGGYNEQFF
CDR3nt: TGTGCCAGCAGTGATGTGGCGGGAGGGTACAATGAGCAGTTCTTC

d_gene: TRBD2
abundance: .
j_gene: TRBJ2-7
v_gene: TRBV27
len: 15
CDR3aa: CASSEISGRMNEQYF
CDR3nt: TGTGCCAGCAGTGAAATTAGCGGGAGGATGAACGAGCAGTACTTC

d_gene: .
abundance: .
j_gene: TRBJ1-2
v_gene: TRBV28
len: 13
CDR3aa: CASSLGLGHGYTF
CDR3nt: TGTGCCAGCAGTTTGGGTTTGGGGCATGGCTACACCTTC

d_gene: TRBD2
abundance: many
j_gene: TRBJ2-5
v_gene: TRBV29-1
len: 15
CDR3aa: CSAAGLAAYLETQYF
CDR3nt: TGCAGCGCTGCCGGACTAGCCGCATATTTAGAGACCCAGTACTTC

d_gene: .
abundance: .
j_gene: TRBJ2-5
v_gene: TRBV6-4
len: 15
CDR3aa: CASSGDRTYQETQYF
CDR3nt: TGTGCCAGCAGTGGGGACCGAACGTACCAAGAGACCCAGTACTTC

d_gene: TRBD2
abundance: few
j_gene: TRBJ2-4
v_gene: TRBV9
len: 16
CDR3aa: CASSAGTSGRGSIQYF
CDR3nt: TGTGCCAGCAGCGCCGGGACTAGCGGGAGAGGGAGCATTCAGTACTTC

d_gene: TRBD1
abundance: .
j_gene: TRBJ1-2
v_gene: TRBV20-1
len: 16
CDR3aa: CSAPPTIHHRGGGYTF
CDR3nt: TGCAGTGCGCCCCCTACAATCCACCACAGGGGTGGTGGCTACACCTTC

d_gene: .
abundance: .
j_gene: TRBJ1-1
v_gene: TRBV7-2
len: 13
CDR3aa: CASSPSIVTEAFF
CDR3nt: TGTGCCAGCAGCCCGTCGATAGTAACTGAAGCTTTCTTT

d_gene: .
abundance: .
j_gene: TRBJ2-1
v_gene: TRBV12-3/TRBV12-4
len: 15
CDR3aa: CASRDISHRYNEQFF
CDR3nt: TGTGCCAGCAGGGATATTTCCCACCGATACAATGAGCAGTTCTTC

d_gene: .
abundance: .
j_gene: TRBJ1-1
v_gene: TRBV10-3
len: 15
CDR3aa: CAISPLQGMNTEAFF
CDR3nt: TGTGCCATCAGCCCTTTACAGGGAATGAACACTGAAGCTTTCTTT

d_gene: TRBD2
abundance: .
j_gene: TRBJ2-1
v_gene: TRBV4-2
len: 16
CDR3aa: CASSQVTSDPYNEQFF
CDR3nt: TGTGCCAGCAGCCAAGTAACTAGCGACCCATACAATGAGCAGTTCTTC

d_gene: TRBD2
abundance: .
j_gene: TRBJ2-1
v_gene: TRBV18
len: 16
CDR3aa: CASSPLSSGSENEQFF
CDR3nt: TGTGCCAGCTCACCGCTATCTAGCGGATCCGAGAATGAGCAGTTCTTC

d_gene: .
abundance: .
j_gene: TRBJ2-7
v_gene: TRBV10-3
len: 13
CDR3aa: CAISDQRNYEQYF
CDR3nt: TGTGCCATCAGTGATCAAAGGAACTACGAGCAGTACTTC

d_gene: .
abundance: .
j_gene: TRBJ1-1
v_gene: TRBV5-1
len: 14
CDR3aa: CASLLGQGNTEAFF
CDR3nt: TGCGCCAGCCTTTTAGGGCAGGGGAACACTGAAGCTTTCTTT

d_gene: TRBD2
abundance: once
j_gene: TRBJ2-3
v_gene: TRBV7-9
len: 19
CDR3aa: CASSRGLPRLAGITDTQYF
CDR3nt: TGTGCCAGCAGCCGTGGGCTCCCCCGCCTAGCGGGAATCACAGATACGCAGTATTTT

d_gene: .
abundance: few
j_gene: TRBJ2-7
v_gene: TRBV12-3/TRBV12-4
len: 11
CDR3aa: CASRLLYEQYF
CDR3nt: TGTGCCAGCCGCTTACTCTACGAGCAGTACTTC

d_gene: TRBD1
abundance: .
j_gene: TRBJ1-1
v_gene: TRBV12-3/TRBV12-4
len: 13
CDR3aa: CASSLRDRAEAFF
CDR3nt: TGTGCCAGCAGTTTAAGGGACAGGGCTGAAGCTTTCTTT

d_gene: .
abundance: .
j_gene: TRBJ2-7
v_gene: TRBV20-1
len: 16
CDR3aa: CSARDKAGAYSYEQYF
CDR3nt: TGCAGTGCTAGAGATAAGGCGGGCGCCTATTCCTACGAGCAGTACTTC

d_gene: .
abundance: once
j_gene: TRBJ2-7
v_gene: TRBV7-9
len: 16
CDR3aa: CASSLWVGGYSYEQYF
CDR3nt: TGTGCCAGCAGCTTATGGGTGGGCGGCTACTCCTACGAGCAGTACTTC

d_gene: TRBD1
abundance: .
j_gene: TRBJ1-2
v_gene: TRBV29-1
len: 14
CDR3aa: CSVEARGPDYGYTF
CDR3nt: TGCAGCGTTGAAGCCAGGGGGCCGGACTATGGCTACACCTTC

d_gene: TRBD2
abundance: few
j_gene: TRBJ2-7
v_gene: TRBV7-8
len: 19
CDR3aa: CASSLYPRGEGLSFDEQYF
CDR3nt: TGTGCCAGCAGCTTATACCCCCGGGGGGAGGGCCTCTCTTTCGACGAGCAGTACTTC

d_gene: TRBD2
abundance: few
j_gene: TRBJ2-1
v_gene: TRBV6-2/TRBV6-3
len: 15
CDR3aa: CASSRPGLVYNEQFF
CDR3nt: TGTGCCAGCAGCAGACCGGGACTAGTCTACAATGAGCAGTTCTTC

d_gene: .
abundance: .
j_gene: TRBJ2-7
v_gene: TRBV3-1
len: 13
CDR3aa: CASSQLGGDEQYF
CDR3nt: TGTGCCAGCAGCCAACTGGGGGGAGACGAGCAGTACTTC

d_gene: TRBD2
abundance: .
j_gene: TRBJ2-3
v_gene: TRBV7-9
len: 15
CDR3aa: CASTRSGREADTQYF
CDR3nt: TGTGCCAGCACGCGGAGCGGGAGGGAGGCAGATACGCAGTATTTT